Shown below are 21 T cell receptor beta chains from a single sample sequenced in a study of blood T cells in healthy people across ages. The authors ran a second PCR of 7 to 11 cycles using a sample-barcoded 5' primer and a J-beta primer mix. MiXCR, applied by TCRdb to the 5' RACE reads, yields one record per CDR3 protein. The table lists around 1,000,000 distinct CDR3 sequences, approximately 26% of them singletons, with around 0.75% in the top ten. This same sample was also part of a study on T cells of mothers and their children.

Specimen: blood. All receptors come from a girl aged 2-15 years in good health.

The rearrangement links TRBV20-1 to TRBJ1-2; D is uncertain. This CDR3 contains 12 residues. The V gene's germline CDR1 is DFQATT and CDR2 SNEGSKA (reference sequence). Deletions cut 2 bases from V and 8 bases from J, with 12 bases between. The CDR3 region is CSARPHSEGYTF. CDR3 bases: TGCAGTGCTAGACCCCACTCGGAGGGCTACACCTTC.

The chain is built from TRBV5-8 and TRBJ2-7; D is uncertain. The CDR3 sequence is 13 residues long. Trimming stripped 2 bases from V and 8 bases from J, with 14 bases between. From germline, CDR1 is SGHTS and CDR2 YDEGEE. The CDR3 loop is CASSFEGTEKQYF. The CDR3, as DNA: TGTGCCAGCAGCTTCGAAGGAACGGAAAAGCAGTACTTC.

Turning to this clonotype: Since no conserved phenylalanine or tryptophan closes the CDR3, a read error is the likely cause. The chain employs TRBV13 and TRBJ2-7; the D is unclear. This CDR3 has 13 residues. V gave up 5 bases and J gave up 5 bases, with 13 bases separating them. The germline V gene encodes CDR1 PRHDT and CDR2 FYEKMQ (reference sequence). CDR3 DNA sequence: TGTGCCAGCAGCAAAGCCTCTCCCGACGAGCAGTACTCC. It yields the protein CASSKASPDEQYS.

The chain couples TRBV29-1 to TRBJ1-1, with D perhaps matching TRBD1 (6 bases). Trimming took 0 bases from V and 0 from J, leaving 14 bases between them. The CDR3 length is 16 residues. CDR1 and CDR2 (germline): SQVTM, ANQGSEA. The CDR3 nucleotides read TGCAGCGTTGAAGAGTCTAACAGGGTAGTGAACACTGAAGCTTTCTTT. Translation gives CSVEESNRVVNTEAFF. Variable domain in full (rest from reference TRBV29-1 and TRBJ1-1): SAVISQKPSRDICQRGTSLTIQCQVDSQVTMMFWYRQQPGQSLTLIATANQGSEATYESGFVIDKFPISRPNLTFSTLTVSNMSPEDSSIYLCSVEESNRVVNTEAFFGQGTRLTVV.

The chain combines TRBV12-3 or TRBV12-4 with TRBJ2-3; D could derive from TRBD1 or TRBD2 (5 bases each). The V gene lost 2 bases and the J gene lost 2 bases, with 11 bases spanning the gap. The CDR3 is 15 amino acids. Here the CDR3 reads CASSLSGHPTDTQYF. DNA of the CDR3: TGTGCCAGCAGTTTAAGCGGACACCCCACAGATACGCAGTATTTT.

This chain connects TRBV6-1 to TRBJ2-7; 10 bases are shared with TRBD2. The CDR3 is made up of 14 amino acids. V lost 4 bases to trimming and J lost 7 bases; unmatched junction nucleotides: 7. CDR1 MNHNS and CDR2 SASEGT come from the germline V gene. The CDR3 region has the DNA TGTGCCAGCAGTGGGCTAGCGGGAGTCAGAGAGCAGTACTTC. Protein product: CASSGLAGVREQYF.

This clonotype came up a few times. The rearrangement links TRBV19 to TRBJ1-2; D uncertain. There are 13 residues in the CDR3. Germline values: CDR1 LNHDA, CDR2 SQIVND (reference sequence). The germline V and J ends were trimmed by 4 bases and 5 bases, with 11 bases remaining between them. Here the CDR3 reads CASSSPGGYGYTF. The CDR3 nucleotides read TGTGCCAGTAGTAGCCCGGGAGGATATGGCTACACCTTC.

This rearrangement joins TRBV7-2 to TRBJ2-1, with 11 positions matching TRBD2. V was pared by 6 bases and J by 0 bases, with 7 bases of the junction left unmatched. Germline CDR1 reads SGHTA; CDR2 reads FQGNSA. CDR3 length: 17 residues. The CDR3 region is CASRVAGGRGSYNEQFF. Here the CDR3 DNA reads TGTGCCAGCAGAGTAGCGGGGGGGCGCGGCTCCTACAATGAGCAGTTCTTC.

The sample holds a few counts of this clonotype. The chain has TRBV7-9 and TRBJ2-6; no reliable D call. This CDR3 comprises 16 residues. Between the trimmed V and J ends, which lost 4 bases and 0 bases, there was a span of 10 bases. Germline V gene lookup returns CDR1 SEHNR and CDR2 FQNEAQ (reference sequence). The CDR3: CASSSVVNSGANVLTF. CDR3 in DNA: TGTGCCAGCAGCTCCGTAGTAAACTCTGGGGCCAACGTCCTGACTTTC.

This chain links TRBV6-2 or TRBV6-3 with TRBJ2-5; 7 bases map to TRBD1. Germline assignment: CDR1 MNHEY and CDR2 SVGEGT. V was pared by 10 bases and J by 3 bases, with 5 bases of the junction left unmatched. The CDR3 spans 12 residues. The DNA of the CDR3 is TGTGCCACCGGGACAGCGGAAGAGACCCAGTACTTC. Amino acids: CATGTAEETQYF.

This clonotype was detected only a few times. The rearrangement links TRBV20-1 to TRBJ2-7, with D perhaps matching TRBD1 (5 bases). This CDR3 is 13 amino acids long. The germline CDR1 and CDR2 sequences are DFQATT and SNEGSKA (reference sequence). V shed 4 bases and J shed 4 bases, with 14 bases lying between them. In DNA, the CDR3 is TGCAGTGCTACCCCAGAGACAGAATACGAGCAGTACTTC. Translation gives CSATPETEYEQYF.

The rearrangement joins TRBV20-1 to TRBJ1-4, with unresolved D. CDR3 length equals 11 residues. Looked up from germline, CDR1 is DFQATT and CDR2 is SNEGSKA (reference sequence). Trimming cost V 6 bases and J 2 bases, with 4 bases left between them. In DNA form, the CDR3 reads TGCAGTGCCAGCACTAATGAAAAACTGTTTTTT. Its translation: CSASTNEKLFF.

This clonotype was counted a few times. The V call is TRBV7-8, the J call TRBJ2-1; TRBD2 might be the D (5 bases). Germline CDR1 is SGHVS and CDR2 is FQNEAQ. The CDR3 covers 14 residues. The V gene lost 5 bases and the J gene lost 3 bases, with 11 bases spanning the gap. As DNA, the CDR3 is TGTGCCAGCAGCCCCGCGACTAACTACAATGAGCAGTTCTTC. Translating it yields CASSPATNYNEQFF.

This chain connects TRBV12-3 or TRBV12-4 to TRBJ1-2; tentatively, D is TRBD1 (6 bases). There are 17 residues in the CDR3. V gave up 5 bases and J gave up 6 bases, with 25 bases separating them. The CDR3 spells CASSPRAGTTKMDGYTF. The CDR3 nucleotides are TGTGCCAGCAGTCCTAGGGCCGGGACAACGAAGATGGATGGCTACACCTTC.

With respect to this clonotype: The junction departs from the called germline gene at one end, perhaps through a read error. The V gene is TRBV3-1, the J gene TRBJ1-1; no firm D call. From germline, CDR1 is LGHDT and CDR2 YNNKEL (reference sequence). The CDR3 is 13 residues long. In DNA, the CDR3 is TGTGCCGGCAGCCAAGTTAGGGAGACTGAAGCTTTCTTT. Protein product: CAGSQVRETEAFF. Full variable domain (missing parts from reference TRBV3-1 and TRBJ1-1): DTAVSQTPKYLVTQMGNDKSIKCEQNLGHDTMYWYKQDSKKFLKIMFSYNNKELIINETVPNRFSPKSPDKAHLNLHINSLELGDSAVYFCAGSQVRETEAFFGQGTRLTVV.

The chain has TRBV29-1 and TRBJ2-7, with D possibly being TRBD2 (5 bases). This CDR3 is 12 amino acids long. CDR1 SQVTM and CDR2 ANQGSEA come from the germline V gene. V was shortened by 4 bases and J by 0 bases, with 7 bases between the two germline ends. CDR3 DNA: TGCAGCGTTGTTACTAGCTCCTACGAGCAGTACTTC. As protein: CSVVTSSYEQYF.

The rearrangement links TRBV29-1 to TRBJ2-5; the match to TRBD2 covers 8 bases. The DNA matches TRBJ2-7 better at its end, which makes the J call doubtful. The CDR3 runs 12 residues. The germline V gene encodes CDR1 SQVTM and CDR2 ANQGSEA. Written as DNA, the CDR3 is TGCACGGGGGGGGACAACTCCTACGAGCAGTACTTC. Translating gives CTGGDNSYEQYF.

V and J are TRBV9 and TRBJ2-7; D gene ambiguous. The germline CDR1 and CDR2 sequences are SGDLS and YYNGEE. This CDR3 has 14 residues. V gave up 0 bases and J gave up 1 base, with 8 bases separating them. CDR3 in DNA: TGTGCCAGCAGCGTAGATCCAGTTTCCTACGAGCAGTACTTC. Its protein product is CASSVDPVSYEQYF.

With regard to this clonotype: One junction end disagrees with the germline gene, perhaps due to a read error. The chain uses TRBV27 and TRBJ2-1; TRBD2 agrees at 8 bases. Germline loops: CDR1 MNHEY, CDR2 SMNVEV (reference sequence). CDR3 size: 15 residues. The CDR3 protein is CASSPPERGYNEQLF. The CDR3 DNA sequence: TGTGCCAGCTCTCCCCCGGAGCGGGGGTACAATGAGCAGCTCTTC.

This clonotype was detected once. This rearrangement joins TRBV13 to TRBJ2-1; 7 bases are shared with TRBD1. The DNA end lines up better with TRBJ2-7; the J call may be wrong. The CDR3 totals 14 residues. Germline CDR1 reads PRHDT; CDR2 reads FYEKMQ (reference sequence). CDR3 residues: CASSSRQGENEQYF. DNA of the CDR3: TGTGCCAGCAGCTCCCGACAGGGTGAAAACGAGCAGTACTTC.

Here the CDR3 DNA reads TGCAGTGCGGATGAGGCGGGACAAGAGACCCAGTACTTC. Translation: CSADEAGQETQYF. This sequence joins TRBV20-1 and TRBJ2-5, with D possibly matching TRBD2 (6 bases). With 6 bases removed from V and 2 bases from J, the gap between germline ends came to 13 bases. The germline gives CDR1 DFQATT, CDR2 SNEGSKA (reference sequence). The CDR3 is 13 residues long.